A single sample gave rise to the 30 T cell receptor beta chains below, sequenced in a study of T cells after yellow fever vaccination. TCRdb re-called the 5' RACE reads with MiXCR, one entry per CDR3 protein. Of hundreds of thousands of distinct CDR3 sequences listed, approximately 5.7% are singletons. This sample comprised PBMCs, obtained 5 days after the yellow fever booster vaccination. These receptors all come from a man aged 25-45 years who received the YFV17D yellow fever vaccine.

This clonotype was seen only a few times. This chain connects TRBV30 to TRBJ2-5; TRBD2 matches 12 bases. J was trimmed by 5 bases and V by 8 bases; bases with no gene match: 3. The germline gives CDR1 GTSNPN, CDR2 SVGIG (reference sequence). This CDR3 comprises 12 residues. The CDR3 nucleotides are TGTGCCGCGACTAGCGGGAGTGAGACCCAGTACTTC. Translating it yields CAATSGSETQYF.

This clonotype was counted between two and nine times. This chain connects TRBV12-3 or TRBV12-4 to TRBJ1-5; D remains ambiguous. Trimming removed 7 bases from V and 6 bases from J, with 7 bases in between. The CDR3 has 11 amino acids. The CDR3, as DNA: TGTGCCAGCAATTGGGTTCAGCCCCAGCATTTT. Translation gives CASNWVQPQHF.

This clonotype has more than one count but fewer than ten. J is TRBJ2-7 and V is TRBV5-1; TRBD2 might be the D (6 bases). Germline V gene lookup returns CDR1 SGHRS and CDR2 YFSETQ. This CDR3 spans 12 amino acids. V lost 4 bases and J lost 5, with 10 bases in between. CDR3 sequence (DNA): TGCGCCAGCAGCAAGGGACTGCACGAGCAGTACTTC. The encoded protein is CASSKGLHEQYF.

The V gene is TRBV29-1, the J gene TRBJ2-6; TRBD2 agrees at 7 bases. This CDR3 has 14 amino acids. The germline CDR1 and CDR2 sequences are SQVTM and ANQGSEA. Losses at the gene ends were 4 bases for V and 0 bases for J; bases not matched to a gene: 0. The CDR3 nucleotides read TGCAGCGTTGGGGGGGGCTCTGGGGCCAACGTCCTGACTTTC. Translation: CSVGGGSGANVLTF.

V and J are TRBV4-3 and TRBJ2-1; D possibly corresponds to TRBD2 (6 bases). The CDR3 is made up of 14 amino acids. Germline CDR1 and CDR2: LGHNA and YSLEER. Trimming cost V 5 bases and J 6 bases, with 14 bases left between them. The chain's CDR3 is CASSTTGLLNEQFF. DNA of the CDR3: TGCGCCAGCAGCACAACGGGACTCCTCAATGAGCAGTTCTTC.

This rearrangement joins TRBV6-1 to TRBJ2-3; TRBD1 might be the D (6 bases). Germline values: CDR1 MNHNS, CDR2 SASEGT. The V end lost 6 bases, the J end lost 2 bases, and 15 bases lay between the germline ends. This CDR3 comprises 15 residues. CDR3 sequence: CASRDGTRDTDTQYF. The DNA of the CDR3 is TGTGCCAGCAGAGACGGGACACGCGACACAGATACGCAGTATTTT.

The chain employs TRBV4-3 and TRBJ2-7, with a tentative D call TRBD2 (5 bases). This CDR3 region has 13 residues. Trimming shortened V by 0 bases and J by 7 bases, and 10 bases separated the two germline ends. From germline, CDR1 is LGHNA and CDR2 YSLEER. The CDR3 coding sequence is TGCGCCAGCAGCCAAGATGGAGGACGGGAGCAGTACTTC. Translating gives CASSQDGGREQYF.

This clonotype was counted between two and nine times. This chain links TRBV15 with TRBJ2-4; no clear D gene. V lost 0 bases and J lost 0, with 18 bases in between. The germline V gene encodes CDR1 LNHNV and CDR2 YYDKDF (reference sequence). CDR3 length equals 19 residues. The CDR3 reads CATSRDLGPDLLAKNIQYF. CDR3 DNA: TGTGCCACCAGCAGAGACCTCGGACCTGACCTCCTAGCCAAAAACATTCAGTACTTC. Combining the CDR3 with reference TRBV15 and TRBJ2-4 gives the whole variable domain DAMVIQNPRYQVTQFGKPVTLSCSQTLNHNVMYWYQQKSSQAPKLLFHYYDKDFNNEADTPDNFQSRRPNTSFCFLDIRSPGLGDTAMYLCATSRDLGPDLLAKNIQYFGAGTRLSVL.

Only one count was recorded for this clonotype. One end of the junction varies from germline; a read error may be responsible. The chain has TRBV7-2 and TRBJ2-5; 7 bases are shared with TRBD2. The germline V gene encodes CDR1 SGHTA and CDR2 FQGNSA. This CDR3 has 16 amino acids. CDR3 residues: CASSLFLWEGRETPYF. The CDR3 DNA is TGTGCCAGCAGCTTATTTTTGTGGGAGGGCCGTGAGACCCCGTACTTC.

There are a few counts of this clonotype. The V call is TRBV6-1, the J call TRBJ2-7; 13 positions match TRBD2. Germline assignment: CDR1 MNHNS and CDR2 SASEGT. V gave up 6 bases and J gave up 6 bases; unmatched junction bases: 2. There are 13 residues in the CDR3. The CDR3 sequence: CASRRLAGGEQYF. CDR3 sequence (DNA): TGTGCCAGCAGGCGACTAGCGGGAGGCGAGCAGTACTTC.

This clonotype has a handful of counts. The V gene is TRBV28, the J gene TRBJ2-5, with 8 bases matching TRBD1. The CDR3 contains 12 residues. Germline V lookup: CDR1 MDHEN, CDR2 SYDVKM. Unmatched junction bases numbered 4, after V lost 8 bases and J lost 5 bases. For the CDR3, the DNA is TGTGCCAGCCAACAGGGGGTTGAGACCCAGTACTTC. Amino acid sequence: CASQQGVETQYF.

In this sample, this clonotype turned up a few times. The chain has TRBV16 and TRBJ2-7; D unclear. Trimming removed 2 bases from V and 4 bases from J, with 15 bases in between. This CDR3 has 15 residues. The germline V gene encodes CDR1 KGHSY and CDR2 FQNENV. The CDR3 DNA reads TGTGCCAGCAGCCAACCGCCTCCCTCGATATACGAGCAGTACTTC. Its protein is CASSQPPPSIYEQYF.

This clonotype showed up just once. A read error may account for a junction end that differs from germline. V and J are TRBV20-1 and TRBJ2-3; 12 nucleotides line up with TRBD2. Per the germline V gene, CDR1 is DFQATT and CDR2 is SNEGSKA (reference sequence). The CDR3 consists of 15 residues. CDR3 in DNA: TGCTGTGCTTGGACTAGCGGGACTAGCACAGATACGCAGTATTTT. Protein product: CCAWTSGTSTDTQYF.

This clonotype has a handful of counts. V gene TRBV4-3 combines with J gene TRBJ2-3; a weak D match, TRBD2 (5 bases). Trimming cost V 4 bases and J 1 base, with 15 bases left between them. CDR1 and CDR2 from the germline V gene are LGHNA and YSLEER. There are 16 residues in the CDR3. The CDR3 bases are TGCGCCAGCAGCCCCCAAAGGGCGGGCGGCACAGATACGCAGTATTTT. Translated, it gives CASSPQRAGGTDTQYF.

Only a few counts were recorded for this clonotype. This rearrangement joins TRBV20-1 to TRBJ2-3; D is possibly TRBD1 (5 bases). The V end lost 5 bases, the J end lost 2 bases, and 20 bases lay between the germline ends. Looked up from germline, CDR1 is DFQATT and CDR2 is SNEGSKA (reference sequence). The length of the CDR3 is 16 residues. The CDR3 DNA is TGCAGTGCTCCCGGATGGGGCGGAAGACTCACAGATACGCAGTATTTT. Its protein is CSAPGWGGRLTDTQYF.

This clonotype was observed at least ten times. The CDR3 DNA is TGTGCCAGCAGCTTCGGGGCGGGCGAGACCCAGTACTTC. Protein product: CASSFGAGETQYF. V gene TRBV11-2 combines with J gene TRBJ2-5; D may match TRBD1 or TRBD2 (5 bases each). CDR1 and CDR2 (germline): SGHAT, FQNNGV. The CDR3 has 13 residues. The V end was cut by 3 bases, the J end by 5 bases, with 10 bases between.

This chain's CDR3 is CASSVQLTSGVTDTQYF. DNA of the CDR3: TGTGCCAGCAGCGTTCAGCTTACTAGCGGGGTAACAGATACGCAGTATTTT. This chain links TRBV7-2 with TRBJ2-3; 10 nucleotides match TRBD2. Germline V gene data show CDR1 as SGHTA and CDR2 as FQGNSA. CDR3 size: 17 residues. Losses at the gene ends were 5 bases for V and 3 bases for J; bases not matched to a gene: 11.

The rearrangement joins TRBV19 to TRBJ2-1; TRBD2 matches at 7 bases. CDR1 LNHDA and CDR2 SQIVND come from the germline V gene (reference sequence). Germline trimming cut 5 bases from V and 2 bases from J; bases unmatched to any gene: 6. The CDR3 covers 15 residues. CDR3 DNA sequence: TGTGCCAGTAGTCTCCAGCGGGGTACCTACAATGAGCAGTTCTTC. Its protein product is CASSLQRGTYNEQFF.

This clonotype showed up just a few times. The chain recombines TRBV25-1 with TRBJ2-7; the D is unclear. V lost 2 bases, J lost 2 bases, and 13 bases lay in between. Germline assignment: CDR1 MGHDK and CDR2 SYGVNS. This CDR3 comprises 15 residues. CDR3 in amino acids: CASSETGFGPYEQYF. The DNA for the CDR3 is TGTGCCAGCAGTGAAACTGGATTCGGACCCTACGAGCAGTACTTC.

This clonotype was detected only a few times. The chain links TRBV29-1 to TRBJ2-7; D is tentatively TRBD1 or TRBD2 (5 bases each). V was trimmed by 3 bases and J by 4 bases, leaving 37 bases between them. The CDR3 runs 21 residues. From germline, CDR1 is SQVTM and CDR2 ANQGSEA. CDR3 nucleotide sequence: TGCAGCGTTGATAAAGGCCAACCAACAGTTCTCGGGGCGAAGAGGACTTACGAGCAGTACTTC. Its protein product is CSVDKGQPTVLGAKRTYEQYF.

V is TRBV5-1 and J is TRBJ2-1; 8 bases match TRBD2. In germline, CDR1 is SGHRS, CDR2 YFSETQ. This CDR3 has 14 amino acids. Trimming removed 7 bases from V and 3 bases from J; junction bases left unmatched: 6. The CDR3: CASGSGSNYNEQFF. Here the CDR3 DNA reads TGCGCCAGCGGAAGCGGGAGTAACTACAATGAGCAGTTCTTC.

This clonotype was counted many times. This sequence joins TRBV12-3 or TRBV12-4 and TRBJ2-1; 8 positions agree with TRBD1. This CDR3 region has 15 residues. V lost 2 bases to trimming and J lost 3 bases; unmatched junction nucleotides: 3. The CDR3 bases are TGTGCCAGCAGTTTACAGGGACAGGTCTACAATGAGCAGTTCTTC. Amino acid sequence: CASSLQGQVYNEQFF.

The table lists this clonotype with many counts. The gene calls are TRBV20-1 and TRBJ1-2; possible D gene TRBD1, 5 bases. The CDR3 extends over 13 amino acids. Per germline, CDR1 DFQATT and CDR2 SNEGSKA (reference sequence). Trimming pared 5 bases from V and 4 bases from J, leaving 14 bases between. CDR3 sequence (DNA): TGCAGTGCTGATTCAGGGACGGTCTATGGCTACACCTTC. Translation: CSADSGTVYGYTF.

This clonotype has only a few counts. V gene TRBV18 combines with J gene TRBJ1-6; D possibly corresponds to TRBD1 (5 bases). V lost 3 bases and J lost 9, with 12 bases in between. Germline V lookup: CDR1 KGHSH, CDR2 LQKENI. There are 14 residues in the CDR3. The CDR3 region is CASSPGDGFSPLHF. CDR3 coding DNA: TGTGCCAGCTCACCGGGGGACGGCTTTTCACCCCTCCACTTT.

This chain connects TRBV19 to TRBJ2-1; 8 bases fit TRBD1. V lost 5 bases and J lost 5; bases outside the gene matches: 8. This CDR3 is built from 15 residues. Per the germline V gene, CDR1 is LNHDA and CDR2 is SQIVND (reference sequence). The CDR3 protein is CASSARGLGDNEQFF. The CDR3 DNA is TGTGCCAGTAGTGCCAGGGGGCTGGGCGACAATGAGCAGTTCTTC.

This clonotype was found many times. The CDR3 reads CSAGRGSGSTDTQYF. Here the CDR3 DNA reads TGCAGCGCTGGGCGGGGTAGCGGGAGTACAGATACGCAGTATTTT. The rearrangement uses TRBV29-1 and TRBJ2-3; 9 bases are a match to TRBD2. Trimming took 7 bases from V and 3 from J; bases not matched to a gene: 11. CDR3 length: 15 residues. In germline, CDR1 is SQVTM, CDR2 ANQGSEA.

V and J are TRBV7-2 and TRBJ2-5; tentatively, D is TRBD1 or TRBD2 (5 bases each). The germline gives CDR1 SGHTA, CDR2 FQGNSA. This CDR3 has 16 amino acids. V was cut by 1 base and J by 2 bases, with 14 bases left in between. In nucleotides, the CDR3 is TGTGCCAGCAGCTTAGGAGGGGCGGGTCCACAAGAGACCCAGTACTTC. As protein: CASSLGGAGPQETQYF.

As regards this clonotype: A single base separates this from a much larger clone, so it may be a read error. The CDR3 is CASRSPNRLEETQYF. CDR3 in DNA: TGTGCCAGCAGATCACCCAACCGGCTGGAGGAGACCCAGTACTTC. The gene calls are TRBV7-2 and TRBJ2-5; D not certain. Trimming shortened V by 6 bases and J by 5 bases, and 19 bases separated the two germline ends. This CDR3 is built from 15 residues. CDR1 and CDR2 from the germline V gene are SGHTA and FQGNSA.

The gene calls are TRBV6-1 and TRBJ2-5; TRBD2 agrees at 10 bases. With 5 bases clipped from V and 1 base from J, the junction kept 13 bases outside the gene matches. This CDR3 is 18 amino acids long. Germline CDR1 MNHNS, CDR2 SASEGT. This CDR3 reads CASSTPPGSGRAQETQYF. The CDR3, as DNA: TGTGCCAGCAGTACGCCCCCCGGGAGCGGGAGGGCCCAAGAGACCCAGTACTTC.

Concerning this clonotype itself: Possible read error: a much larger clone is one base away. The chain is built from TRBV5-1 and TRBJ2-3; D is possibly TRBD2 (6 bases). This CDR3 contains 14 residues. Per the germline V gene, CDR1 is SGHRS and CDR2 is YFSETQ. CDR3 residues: CATSGGTSLDTQYF. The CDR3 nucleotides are TGCGCCACCAGCGGTGGGACTTCACTAGATACGCAGTATTTT.